This T cell receptor beta chain was observed in a study of human T cells and chemical hapten exposure (dated by TCRdb to about 2021). Study-level background: For sensitization, 2% DPC in acetone was applied to a 2 cm by 2 cm area of upper inner arm skin. For TCR sequencing, blood came from 25 to 35 alopecia patients at anywhere from one to four time points (pre-sensitization, 2, 6 and 24 weeks). Blood samples were taken from patients before sensitization (week 0) and at 2, 6 and about 24 weeks after DPC sensitization. The patient cohort, mostly female, included alopecia areata with under or over 50% scalp involvement, alopecia totalis and alopecia universalis. Patch testing was done on the upper back using Finn chambers containing 0.01% DPC, and results were scored after 6 days according to International Contact Dermatitis Research Group standards. Libraries were combined into a pool for sequencing, and differences in TCR yield between samples came mainly from small differences in library volumes within the pool. Throughout the roughly 25-week study period, patients were also given weekly therapeutic DPC doses on the scalp. In alopecia patients, the study followed how the peripheral blood TCR repertoire changed in vivo over primary and secondary sensitization to diphenylcyclopropenone (DPC), a hapten.

As for this clonotype: The target of this receptor is not known. Base qualities are missing; no much larger clone stands one base away.

Here is what the overall study found, with its caveats: Alopecia, a presumed autoimmune disease, was present in all patients, so the immune response of the patients might differ from that of healthy individuals. A positive correlation was found between the number of PT1 expanded TCRs and patch test score, with significance reached at thresholds 8, 16 and 32 but not 4. Compared with pre-sensitization or healthy control sets, expanded TCRs formed significantly more large CDR3 similarity clusters, which is consistent with antigen-driven responses. DPC sensitization did not change how many TCRs were above 1 in 1000 frequency, and no evidence was found of alterations in global repertoire structure. Repeated subsampling changed both the strength of the expansion versus patch-test correlation and the threshold at which that correlation became significant.

Interpreted using the paper, the time point label stands for: patch test 1, 2 weeks after DPC sensitization. The treatment or condition label, read with the paper, signifies: therapeutic diphenylcyclopropenone sensitization with weekly scalp DPC. At every patch-test visit, the blood draw took place before the patch test was put on. Eligible patients were aged 18 to 70, diagnosed with alopecia, deemed suitable for DPC therapy, and excluded if pregnant. Total RNA was isolated from unfractionated whole blood collected in Tempus Blood RNA tubes. Receptor libraries were prepared by RACE. The run used a NextSeq 500. During library preparation, unique molecular identifiers were attached to individual cDNA molecules so that TCRs could be counted in a quantitative, reproducible way. From each blood RNA sample, both TCR alpha and TCR beta chains were sequenced. Regarding the original processing steps: The median number of TCRs per sample was roughly 98,000, ranging from about 23,224 to 750,000. V, J and CDR3 annotation of the TCR reads was performed with the Decombinator software suite. For the PS versus PT1 abundance plots, all samples were subsampled to the same number of TCRs (28,000). TCRs were defined as expanded if absent before sensitization and observed at least eight times at the 2-week time point. TCRdb handled the public reads itself, with Q25 trimming in fastp and clone calling in MiXCR, and kept productive beta chains. Each CDR3 protein gets just one entry, which takes the most common genes and DNA from the rows behind it. In this record, the V and J calls reflect TCRdb's handling and not the investigators' own analysis. For this sample the table gives 74,000 or so distinct CDR3 sequences, of which about a tenth were detected only once. The top ten constitute 1.4% of the sample.

The source material was whole blood, sampled in connection with sensitization to the hapten diphenylcyclopropenone (DPC). The source is a woman aged 45 to 65 with alopecia areata. Some clones in this sample may be carry-over from other donors' samples.

The DNA sequence is as follows: TGTGCCAGCTCACCTGATCCAGGGGGCGGCTACGAGCAGTACTTC. This translates into CASSPDPGGGYEQYF. The rearrangement joined TRBV18 to TRBJ2-7, with TRBD1 identical over 8 junction bases. Inclusive of the bounding cysteine and phenylalanine, the CDR3 is 15 residues long. Only CDR3 DNA is held: 45 bases, read in frame from base 1. CDR1 KGHSH and CDR2 LQKENI were looked up in the germline V gene. V and J are trimmed by 3 bases and 3 bases, and the gene matches miss 7 bases of the junction.